This T cell receptor beta chain originates from a study of PD-1 blockade in classical Hodgkin lymphoma. Findings and limits, study-wide: Patients newly diagnosed and complete responders had comparable baseline diversity. Some patients started nivolumab under 1 year after ASCT, and they were excluded. Reported baseline diversity: healthy donors highest, relapsed/refractory patients lowest. While CD8+ TCR diversity did not rise significantly by C4D1, CD4+ TCR diversity did.

Concerning this clone: Its antigen is currently unknown. In the same sample, other DNA sequences code for this CDR3.

The assay was immunoSEQ multiplex PCR, and TCRdb's table has in-frame clones only and misses some. The table shows 40,000 to 55,000 clones, with around 80% occurring only once. CDR3 length: 16 residues. Germline CDR1 reads LGHNA; CDR2 reads YSLEER. V was trimmed by 0 bases and J by 2 bases, leaving 14 bases between them. Time point denoted: cycle 4 day 1 (C4D1), after 6 weeks of nivolumab. Every patient relapsed after autologous stem cell transplantation, and brentuximab vedotin exposure varied. This rearrangement joins TRBV4-3 to TRBJ2-7; D possibly corresponds to TRBD2 (7 bases). Sample: peripheral blood mononuclear cells (PBMCs), taken before the fourth cycle of nivolumab. The TCR originated in a human donor with classical Hodgkin lymphoma. The CDR3 here is CASSQDRRGGTYEQYF. CDR3 nucleotides: TGCGCCAGCAGCCAAGATAGGAGGGGGGGGACCTACGAGCAGTACTTC.